This T cell receptor (beta chain) comes out of a study of cytotoxic CD8 clonotypes in ibrutinib-treated CLL. Notes on the study in general: Sustained-remission patients were sampled at different times than progressing patients were. Starting clonality was above that of age-matched healthy donors and tracked circulating CD8+ T-cell counts.

With respect to this clone: The antigen is undetermined.

Depth targeted 1 in 200,000 to 1 in 1 million T cells, averaging around 10x coverage per clonotype. The assay was immunoSEQ multiplex PCR, and TCRdb's table has in-frame clones only and misses some. The table lists about 74,000 clones, 80% of them singletons, with approximately 7.7% in the top ten. Losses at the gene ends were 0 bases for V and 3 bases for J; bases not matched to a gene: 4. Germline lookup yields CDR1 SGHRS and CDR2 YFSETQ. This CDR3 comprises 15 residues. This TCR was sampled from a human donor with chronic lymphocytic leukemia. Sequenced here: PBMCs, sampled at disease progression, from a patient treated with ibrutinib. The chain uses TRBV5-1 and TRBJ1-1; the match to TRBD1 covers 8 bases. The CDR3 loop is CASSLVPTGDTEAFF. For the CDR3, the DNA is TGCGCCAGCAGCTTGGTCCCGACAGGGGACACTGAAGCTTTCTTT.